This is a list of T cell receptor beta chains from one sample in a study of T-cell reconstitution after alpha-beta-depleted transplantation in children. MiXCR, applied by TCRdb to the PCR reads, yields one record per CDR3 protein. The sample records about 610,000 distinct CDR3 sequences, roughly a tenth being singletons. The sequences come from PBMCs from the stem cell graft donor, collected from the stem cell graft. Receptors originate from a human donor who donated a stem cell graft to a child with acute myeloid leukemia. The conserved cysteine and the conserved F or W are not part of the CDR3 here. Fields, in order: D gene, V gene, CDR3 length, CDR3 protein. D genes are given only for firm matches.

NA TRBV9 12 ASSVGGMAGELF
NA TRBV10-3 13 AISESTVGGEKLF
TRBD1 TRBV2 11 ASSAGTAYEQY
NA TRBV20-1 13 SVGYGTLTEGTQY
TRBD1 TRBV6-1 13 ASSEADRGPNTIY
NA TRBV20-1 13 SAHAPGLGVRGQY
TRBD1 TRBV20-1 11 SATTGSGRGAF
NA TRBV29-1 12 SQSRDPSYNEQF
NA TRBV30 11 AWDYREDTEAF
TRBD2 TRBV12-3/TRBV12-4 12 ASSPGLAVYEQY
TRBD2 TRBV20-1 14 SARVSLAAPYNEQF
NA TRBV10-3 11 AISDVSPRTQY
NA TRBV20-1 11 SAAPREWKTQY
NA TRBV28 10 ASNGLRYEQY
NA TRBV9 14 ASSVDPWEDTGELF
NA TRBV12-3/TRBV12-4 13 ASSLRDLNTGELF
TRBD2 TRBV9 14 ASSVGVGGEEETQY
NA TRBV7-2 12 ASRENDAYYEQY
TRBD2 TRBV20-1 10 SAGSGRDEQF
NA TRBV29-1 13 SVVVPELGSDTQY
NA TRBV27 13 ASSPGRRGRETQY
NA TRBV6-6 11 ASSYLPTGELF
NA TRBV5-1 13 ASSLAGDRNQPQH
TRBD2 TRBV12-3/TRBV12-4 13 ASSDDGRVYNEQF
NA TRBV6-5 10 ASSSKNTEAF
TRBD1 TRBV5-6 14 ASSLGTGPREQPQH
NA TRBV10-3 13 AISESPTQRYEQY
NA TRBV29-1 11 SVEGVGSYEQY
TRBD1 TRBV7-2 12 ASSLGQGARGYT
NA TRBV7-9 14 ARIWVGFGSNQPQH
NA TRBV29-1 11 SAAALGTGELF
TRBD2 TRBV24-1 14 ATSDHSGSDYNEQF
NA TRBV10-3 13 AISESNRANTEAF
TRBD1 TRBV7-6 14 ASSLAGQGTYNEQF
NA TRBV20-1 12 SARDLSSGNTIY
NA TRBV6-5 12 ASSSSGPNQPQH
NA TRBV7-8 12 ASSPRRVINTIY
TRBD2 TRBV20-1 13 SATRTSGVTDTQY
NA TRBV3-1 11 ASSQDPLYGYT
TRBD1 TRBV19 13 ASSILPGGSYEQY
NA TRBV3-1 14 ASSPRVQGLNTEAF
NA TRBV29-1 9 SVEASDTQY
NA TRBV29-1 10 SVEEELDTQY
NA TRBV15 15 ATRVEAPGPTSRGYT
TRBD2 TRBV30 14 AWSPSGGESTDTQY
NA TRBV20-1 10 SAGGAKSPLH
NA TRBV6-2/TRBV6-3 12 ASSYSHVDTEAF
NA TRBV28 12 ASDQSRSPYEQY
NA TRBV29-1 12 SVEVRAGADTQY
TRBD2 TRBV19 13 ASSTQAGGANVLT
NA TRBV5-1 12 ASQVALTGGEQY
NA TRBV7-7 11 ASSFARGGELF
TRBD2 TRBV10-3 13 AISGGLAGYNEQF
NA TRBV20-1 12 SATGQNRQETQY